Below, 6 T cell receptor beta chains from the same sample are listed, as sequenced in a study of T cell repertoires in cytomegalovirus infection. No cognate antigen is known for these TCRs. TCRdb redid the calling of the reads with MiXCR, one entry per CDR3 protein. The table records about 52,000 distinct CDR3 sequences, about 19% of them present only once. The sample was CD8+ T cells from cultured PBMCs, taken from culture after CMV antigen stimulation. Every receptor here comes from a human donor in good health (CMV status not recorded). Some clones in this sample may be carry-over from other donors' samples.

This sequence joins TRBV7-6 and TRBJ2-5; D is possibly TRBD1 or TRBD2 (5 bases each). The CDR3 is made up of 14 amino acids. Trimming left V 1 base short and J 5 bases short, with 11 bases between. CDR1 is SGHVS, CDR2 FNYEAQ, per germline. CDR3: CASSLGQTTETQYF. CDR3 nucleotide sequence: TGTGCCAGCAGCTTAGGACAGACTACGGAGACCCAGTACTTC.

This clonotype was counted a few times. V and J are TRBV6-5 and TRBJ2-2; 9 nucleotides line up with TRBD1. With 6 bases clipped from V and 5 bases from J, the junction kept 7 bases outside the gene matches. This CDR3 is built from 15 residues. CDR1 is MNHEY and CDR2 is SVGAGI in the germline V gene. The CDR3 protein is CASSLTGGRTGELFF. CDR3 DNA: TGTGCCAGCAGCCTTACAGGGGGCAGGACCGGGGAGCTGTTTTTT.

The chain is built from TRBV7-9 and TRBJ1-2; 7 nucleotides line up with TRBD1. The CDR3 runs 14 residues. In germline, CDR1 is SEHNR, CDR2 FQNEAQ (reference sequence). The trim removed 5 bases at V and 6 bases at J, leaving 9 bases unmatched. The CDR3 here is CASSLDRDSHGYTF. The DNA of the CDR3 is TGTGCCAGCAGCCTCGACCGGGACAGCCATGGCTACACCTTC.

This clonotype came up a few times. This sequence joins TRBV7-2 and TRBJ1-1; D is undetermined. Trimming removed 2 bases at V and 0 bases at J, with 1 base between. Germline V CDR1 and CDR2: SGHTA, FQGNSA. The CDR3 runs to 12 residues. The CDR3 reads CASSLMNTEAFF. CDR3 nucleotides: TGTGCCAGCAGCTTAATGAACACTGAAGCTTTCTTT.

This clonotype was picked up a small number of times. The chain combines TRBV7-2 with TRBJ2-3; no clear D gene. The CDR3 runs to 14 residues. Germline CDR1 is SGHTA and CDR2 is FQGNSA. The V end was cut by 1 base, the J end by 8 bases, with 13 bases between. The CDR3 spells CASSLELARSTQYF. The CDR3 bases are TGTGCCAGCAGCTTAGAGTTAGCTCGGAGTACGCAGTATTTT.

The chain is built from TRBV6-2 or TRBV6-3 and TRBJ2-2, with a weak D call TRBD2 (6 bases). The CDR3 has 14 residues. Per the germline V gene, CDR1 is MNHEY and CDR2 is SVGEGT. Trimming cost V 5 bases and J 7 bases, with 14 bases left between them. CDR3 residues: CASSTSGGIGELFF. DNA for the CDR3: TGTGCCAGCAGTACCTCGGGCGGGATCGGGGAGCTGTTTTTT.